The clone carrying this T cell receptor (beta chain) was recorded a few times. Antigen specificity is unknown. Coverage ceases 3 residues before the CDR3 finishes, and the germline J gene fills in the end. Germline V gives CDR1 GTSNPN, CDR2 SVGIG (reference sequence). Unmatched junction bases numbered 15, after V lost 4 bases and J lost 0 bases. The CDR3 consists of 20 residues. These data are taken from a study of T cell clonality in common variable immunodeficiency. Study observations and caveats: What drives increased CVID clonality needs T cell subpopulation sequencing. In common variable immunodeficiency, TCR beta chains reportedly carried fewer deletions and N-nucleotide insertions. TCRbeta clonality was increased in CVID versus healthy controls.

Using immunoSEQ multiplex PCR, the repertoire was profiled, and TCRdb retains in-frame clones only, with some absent. Altogether 28,000 or so clones were found in the sample, and no singletons occur. Diagnosis required reduced IgG, IgA and/or IgM with specific antibody deficiency. CVID subjects were neither ill nor on immunomodulatory or immunosuppressive medication at sampling. Input material: peripheral blood mononuclear cells. The rearrangement joins TRBV30 to TRBJ2-4, with TRBD2 matching 13 bases. This TCR derives from a human donor with common variable immunodeficiency. The part of the CDR3 DNA that was read is TGTGCCTGGACTTTCCCACCGGGACTAGCGGGAACATTAGCCAAAAACATT. The encoded protein is CAWTFPPGLAGTLAKNI. In full, the CDR3 reads CAWTFPPGLAGTLAKNIQYF.